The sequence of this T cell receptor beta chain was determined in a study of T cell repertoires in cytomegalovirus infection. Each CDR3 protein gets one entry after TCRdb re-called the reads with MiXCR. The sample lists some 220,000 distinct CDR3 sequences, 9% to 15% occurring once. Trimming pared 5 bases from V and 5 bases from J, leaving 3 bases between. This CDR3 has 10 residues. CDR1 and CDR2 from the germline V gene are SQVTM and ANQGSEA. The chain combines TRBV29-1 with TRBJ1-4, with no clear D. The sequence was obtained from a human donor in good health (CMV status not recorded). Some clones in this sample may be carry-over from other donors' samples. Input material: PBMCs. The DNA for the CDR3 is TGCAGCGTTCTGAATGAAAAACTGTTTTTT. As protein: CSVLNEKLFF.